These T cell receptor beta chains were read from a single sample in a study of T-cell reconstitution after alpha-beta-depleted transplantation in children. TCRdb reanalysed the PCR reads using MiXCR and keeps one entry per CDR3 protein. The table records under 450,000 distinct CDR3 sequences, roughly 17% of them present only once. The material was PBMCs, mostly from graft donor cells, obtained 360 days after TCRalphabeta/CD19-depleted stem cell transplant. These receptors were collected from a boy younger than two who had a stem cell transplant for Wiskott-Aldrich syndrome, so the T cells may come from the graft donor. The CDR3 runs from the conserved cysteine through the conserved F or W. The order of the fields is clone size, V gene, D gene, J gene, CDR3 protein, CDR3 DNA. D genes are given only for firm matches. Size values are once, few and many counts, or a class for expanded clones, and some rows have none.

.,TRBV12-3/TRBV12-4,.,TRBJ2-2,CASSPIKYTGELFF,TGTGCCAGCAGTCCAATCAAGTACACCGGGGAGCTGTTTTTT
.,TRBV7-6,TRBD2,TRBJ2-3,CASSLAGGSWTDTQYF,TGTGCCAGCAGCTTAGCAGGCGGGAGTTGGACAGATACGCAGTATTTT
few,TRBV2,TRBD1,TRBJ2-5,CASRQGALETQYF,TGTGCCAGCAGACAGGGGGCCCTAGAGACCCAGTACTTC
few,TRBV18,TRBD2,TRBJ2-1,CASSPTGGRVGNEQFF,TGTGCCAGCTCACCCACGGGAGGGAGAGTGGGGAATGAGCAGTTCTTC
few,TRBV12-3/TRBV12-4,.,TRBJ2-4,CASSPGTPRYIQYF,TGTGCCAGCAGTCCCGGGACTCCCAGATACATTCAGTACTTC
.,TRBV7-9,.,TRBJ1-2,CASSPTSRALYF,TGTGCCAGCAGCCCGACCAGCAGGGCCCTATACTTC
few,TRBV12-3/TRBV12-4,.,TRBJ2-7,CASRQTPASYEQYF,TGTGCCAGCAGGCAAACTCCCGCTTCCTACGAGCAGTACTTC
.,TRBV6-1,.,TRBJ2-3,CASSLVLACTDTQYF,TGTGCCAGCAGCCTTGTTCTAGCGTGCACAGATACGCAGTATTTT
many,TRBV7-2,TRBD1,TRBJ2-5,CASSLYRGRKEETQYF,TGTGCCAGCAGCTTGTACAGGGGGCGGAAGGAGGAGACCCAGTACTTC
.,TRBV4-2,TRBD2,TRBJ2-1,CASCGGDGRAGISYNEQFF,TGTGCCAGCTGCGGGGGGGACGGGAGAGCTGGAATCTCCTACAATGAGCAGTTCTTC
few,TRBV5-1,TRBD1,TRBJ2-7,CASSSNTGTVVYEQYF,TGCGCCAGCAGCTCGAACACCGGGACAGTTGTCTACGAGCAGTACTTC
few,TRBV2,.,TRBJ2-1,CATKLDFLSYNEQFF,TGTGCCACCAAATTGGACTTCCTCTCCTACAATGAGCAGTTCTTC
few,TRBV24-1,TRBD1,TRBJ2-2,CATSAPDRVNTGELFF,TGTGCCACCAGTGCCCCCGACAGGGTGAACACCGGGGAGCTGTTTTTT
few,TRBV6-2/TRBV6-3,TRBD1,TRBJ2-5,CASSYLRTGVQETQYF,TGTGCCAGCAGTTACTTGCGTACAGGGGTCCAAGAGACCCAGTACTTC
.,TRBV12-3/TRBV12-4,TRBD2,TRBJ2-5,CASSRLAGGRTQYF,TGTGCCAGCAGTCGACTAGCGGGGGGTCGGACCCAGTACTTC
.,TRBV3-1,.,TRBJ2-3,CASSQASEDTKYF,TGTGCCAGCAGCCAAGCCTCAGAGGATACGAAGTATTTT
.,TRBV12-3/TRBV12-4,TRBD2,TRBJ2-1,CASSPGGRWTFRYNEQFF,TGTGCCAGCAGTCCGGGAGGGCGTTGGACGTTTAGGTACAATGAGCAGTTCTTC
.,TRBV6-1,TRBD2,TRBJ2-1,CASTRTRLGPNEQFF,TGTGCCAGCACCCGGACTAGACTGGGGCCTAATGAGCAGTTCTTC
.,TRBV20-1,TRBD1,TRBJ2-1,CSAGDNRGRENEQFF,TGCAGTGCAGGGGATAACAGGGGCCGCGAAAATGAGCAGTTCTTC
.,TRBV4-1,TRBD2,TRBJ2-5,CASSQDPAGRSSETQYF,TGCGCCAGCAGCCAAGATCCAGCGGGAAGGTCATCGGAGACCCAGTACTTC
.,TRBV7-9,.,TRBJ2-2,CASSFKPGPNTGELFF,TGTGCCAGCAGCTTTAAGCCGGGACCTAACACCGGGGAGCTGTTTTTT
.,TRBV4-2,.,TRBJ2-5,CASSQDGLPVETQYF,TGTGCCAGCAGCCAAGATGGATTGCCAGTAGAGACCCAGTACTTC
.,TRBV11-2,.,TRBJ1-2,CASRRGLIGSGFIGYTF,TGTGCCAGCAGAAGGGGGTTGATTGGGTCTGGATTCATAGGCTACACCTTC
.,TRBV11-1,.,TRBJ1-2,CASSPAYSYGYTF,TGTGCCAGCAGCCCCGCGTACTCCTATGGCTACACCTTC
.,TRBV20-1,.,TRBJ2-4,CSARGLGKNIQYF,TGCAGTGCTAGGGGGTTGGGTAAAAACATTCAGTACTTC
.,TRBV5-6,TRBD1,TRBJ2-1,CASSLGTGGWNEQFF,TGTGCCAGCAGCTTGGGGACAGGGGGCTGGAATGAGCAGTTCTTC
.,TRBV28,TRBD1,TRBJ2-1,CASRRQGASEQFF,TGTGCCAGCAGGCGACAGGGGGCGAGTGAGCAGTTCTTC
few,TRBV7-2,TRBD2,TRBJ2-2,CASSNNALAGAGELFF,TGTGCCAGCAGCAATAACGCTCTAGCGGGAGCCGGGGAGCTGTTTTTT
.,TRBV7-2,.,TRBJ2-5,CASSLAHGGLLETQYF,TGTGCCAGCAGCTTAGCGCACGGGGGATTATTAGAGACCCAGTACTTC
once,TRBV10-3,TRBD2,TRBJ2-5,CAISGTSGSQETQYF,TGTGCCATCAGTGGGACTAGCGGGAGCCAAGAGACCCAGTACTTC
.,TRBV5-4,.,TRBJ2-3,CASSLPGPANTDTQYF,TGTGCCAGCAGCTTGCCGGGACCAGCTAACACAGATACGCAGTATTTT
few,TRBV4-1,.,TRBJ2-1,CASSQGTGWGVNYNEQFF,TGCGCCAGCAGCCAGGGTACCGGGTGGGGGGTAAACTACAATGAGCAGTTCTTC
few,TRBV28,.,TRBJ2-2,CASSFSPGATGELFF,TGTGCCAGCAGCTTTAGTCCAGGTGCCACCGGGGAGCTGTTTTTT